Below, 2 T cell receptor beta chains from the same sample are listed, as sequenced in a study of T-cell memory formation after mild COVID-19. TCRdb passed the 5' RACE reads through MiXCR, listing each CDR3 protein once. Among 120,000 to 150,000 distinct CDR3 sequences listed, 15% to 20% were seen once. Specimen: PBMCs or a T cell subset sorted from them (not recorded which). The receptors stem from an adult woman who had mild COVID-19 (a few samples of this study predate the infection). Cell type and time point are not known.

The chain recombines TRBV12-3 or TRBV12-4 with TRBJ2-1, with 7 bases identical to TRBD2. CDR3 size: 14 residues. V trimming: 3 bases; J trimming: 6 bases; junction bases outside the gene matches: 5. CDR3 amino acids: CASSLDRTSNEQFF. DNA of the CDR3: TGTGCCAGCAGTTTGGACCGGACTAGCAATGAGCAGTTCTTC.

This clonotype was seen repeatedly, ten times or more. This chain connects TRBV6-2 or TRBV6-3 to TRBJ2-3; D is undetermined. Germline V gene data show CDR1 as MNHEY and CDR2 as SVGEGT. Trimming pared 5 bases from V and 0 bases from J, leaving 15 bases between. The CDR3 covers 16 residues. For the CDR3, the DNA is TGTGCCAGCAGTCCCCGGACGCTAACTAGCACAGATACGCAGTATTTT. This codes for CASSPRTLTSTDTQYF.